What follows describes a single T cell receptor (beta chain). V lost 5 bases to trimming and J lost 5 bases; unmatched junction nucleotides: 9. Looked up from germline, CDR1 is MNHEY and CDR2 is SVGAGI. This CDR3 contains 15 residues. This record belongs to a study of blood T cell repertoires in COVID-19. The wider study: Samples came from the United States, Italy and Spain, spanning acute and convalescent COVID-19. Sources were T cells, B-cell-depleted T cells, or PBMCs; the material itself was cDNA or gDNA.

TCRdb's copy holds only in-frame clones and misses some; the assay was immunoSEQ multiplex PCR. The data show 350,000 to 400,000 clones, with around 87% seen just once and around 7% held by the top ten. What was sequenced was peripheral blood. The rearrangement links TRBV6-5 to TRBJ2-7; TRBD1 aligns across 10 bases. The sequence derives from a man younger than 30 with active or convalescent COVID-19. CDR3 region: CASSRRQGAYHEQYF. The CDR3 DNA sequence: TGTGCCAGCAGTAGAAGACAGGGGGCTTACCACGAGCAGTACTTC.